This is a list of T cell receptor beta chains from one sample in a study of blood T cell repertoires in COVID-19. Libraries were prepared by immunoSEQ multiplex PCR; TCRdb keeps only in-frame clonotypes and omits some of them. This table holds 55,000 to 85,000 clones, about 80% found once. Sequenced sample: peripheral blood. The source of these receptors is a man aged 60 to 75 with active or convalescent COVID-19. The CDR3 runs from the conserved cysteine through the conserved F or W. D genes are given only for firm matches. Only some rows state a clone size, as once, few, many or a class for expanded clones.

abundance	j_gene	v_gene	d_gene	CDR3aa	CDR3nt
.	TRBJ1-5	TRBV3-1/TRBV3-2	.	CASSSDRINQPQHF	TGTGCCAGCAGCTCCGACAGAATCAATCAGCCCCAGCATTTT
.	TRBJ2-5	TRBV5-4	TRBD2	CASSRGLAGMQETQYF	TGTGCCAGCAGCCGGGGACTAGCGGGGATGCAAGAGACCCAGTACTTC
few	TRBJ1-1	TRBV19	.	CASSPQGRGNTEAFF	TGTGCCAGTAGTCCCCAAGGTAGGGGGAACACTGAAGCTTTCTTT
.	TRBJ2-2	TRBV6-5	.	CASSYRGTGELFF	TGTGCCAGCAGTTATCGGGGCACCGGGGAGCTGTTTTTT
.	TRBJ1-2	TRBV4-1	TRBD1	CASSQPWTGGNYGYTF	TGCGCCAGCAGCCAACCGTGGACAGGGGGCAACTATGGCTACACCTTC
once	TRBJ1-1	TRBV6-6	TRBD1	CASSQLPGTGDSNTEAFF	TGTGCCAGCAGTCAACTCCCCGGGACAGGGGACTCGAACACTGAAGCTTTCTTT
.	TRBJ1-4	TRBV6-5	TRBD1	CASSSPGTGAEKLFF	TGTGCCAGCAGTTCCCCAGGGACAGGGGCTGAAAAACTGTTTTTT
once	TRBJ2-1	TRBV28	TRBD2	CASSPLGGGSYNEQFF	TGTGCCAGCAGCCCCCTGGGCGGGGGGTCCTACAATGAGCAGTTCTTC
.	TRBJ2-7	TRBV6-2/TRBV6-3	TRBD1	CASSYGTGNEQYF	TGTGCCAGCAGTTACGGGACAGGGAACGAGCAGTACTTC
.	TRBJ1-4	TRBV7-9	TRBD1	CASSPGQGSEKLFF	TGTGCCAGCAGCCCGGGACAGGGATCCGAAAAACTGTTTTTT
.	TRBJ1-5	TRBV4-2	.	CASSVGGDNQPQHF	TGTGCCAGCAGCGTCGGGGGTGACAATCAGCCCCAGCATTTT
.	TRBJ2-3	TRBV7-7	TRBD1	CASNGDRAKRPDTQYF	TGTGCCAGCAACGGAGACAGGGCAAAACGTCCAGATACGCAGTATTTT
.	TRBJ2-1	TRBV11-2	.	CASSFSGHTKLHNEQFF	TGTGCCAGCAGCTTCTCCGGACACACTAAACTTCACAATGAGCAGTTCTTC
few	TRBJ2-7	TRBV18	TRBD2	CASSNQGLAGEFYEQYF	TGTGCCAGCTCAAACCAAGGACTAGCGGGCGAGTTTTACGAGCAGTACTTC
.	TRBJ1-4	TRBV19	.	CASSNPGVNEKLFF	TGTGCCAGTAGTAATCCAGGGGTTAATGAAAAACTGTTTTTT
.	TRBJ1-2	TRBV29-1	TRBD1	CSVEDTGTAPGYTF	TGCAGCGTTGAAGACACCGGGACAGCTCCCGGCTACACCTTC
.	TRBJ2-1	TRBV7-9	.	CASSFPRGQYSYNEQFF	TGTGCCAGCAGCTTCCCCAGGGGTCAATATTCCTACAATGAGCAGTTCTTC
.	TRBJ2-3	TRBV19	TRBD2	CASSITGLAGGTDTQYF	TGTGCCAGTAGTATAACCGGACTAGCGGGGGGAACAGATACGCAGTATTTT
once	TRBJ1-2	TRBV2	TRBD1	CASSLQGARWYGYTF	TGTGCCAGCAGTCTACAGGGGGCGCGATGGTATGGCTACACCTTC
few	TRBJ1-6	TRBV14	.	CASSQVSRFRSPLHF	TGTGCCAGCAGCCAAGTCTCGCGGTTTCGTTCACCCCTCCACTTT
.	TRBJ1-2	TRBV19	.	CASSIQIASGYTF	TGTGCCAGTAGTATCCAAATCGCGAGTGGCTACACCTTC
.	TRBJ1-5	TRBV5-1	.	CASSFSGDQPQHF	TGCGCCAGCAGCTTCAGCGGGGATCAGCCCCAGCATTTT
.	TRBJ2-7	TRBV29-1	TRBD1	CSVSGTGLYEQYF	TGCAGCGTGTCCGGGACAGGGCTATACGAGCAGTACTTC
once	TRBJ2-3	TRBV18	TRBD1	CASSPPGQGSDTQYF	TGTGCCAGCTCACCACCAGGACAGGGATCAGATACGCAGTATTTT